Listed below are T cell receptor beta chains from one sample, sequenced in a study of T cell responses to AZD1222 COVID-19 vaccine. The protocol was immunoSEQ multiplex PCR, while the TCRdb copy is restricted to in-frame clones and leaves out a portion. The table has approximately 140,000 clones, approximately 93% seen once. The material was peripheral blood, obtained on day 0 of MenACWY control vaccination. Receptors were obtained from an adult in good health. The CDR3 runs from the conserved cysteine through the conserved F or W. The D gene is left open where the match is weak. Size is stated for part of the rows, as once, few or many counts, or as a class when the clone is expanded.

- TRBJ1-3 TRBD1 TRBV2 CASSTHRGQTGNTIYF TGTGCCAGCAGCACCCACAGGGGGCAAACGGGAAACACCATATATTTT
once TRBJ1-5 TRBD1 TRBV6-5 CASRTGGNQPQHF TGTGCCAGCAGAACAGGGGGAAATCAGCCCCAGCATTTT
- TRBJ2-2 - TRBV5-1 CASSLGHETGGTGELFF TGCGCCAGCAGCTTGGGCCATGAGACAGGCGGTACCGGGGAGCTGTTTTTT
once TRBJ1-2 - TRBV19 CASSIAAGASVGYTF TGTGCCAGTAGTATAGCGGCAGGGGCTTCGGTAGGCTACACCTTC
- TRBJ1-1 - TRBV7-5 CVRSLARWTLGAFF TGTGTCAGAAGCTTAGCGCGATGGACACTGGGGGCTTTCTTT
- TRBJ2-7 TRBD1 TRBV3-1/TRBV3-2 CASSRRTGGNEQYF TGTGCCAGCAGCCGACGGACAGGGGGTAACGAGCAGTACTTC
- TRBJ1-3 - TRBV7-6 CASSHSKESGNTIYF TGTGCCAGCAGCCATTCGAAGGAATCTGGAAACACCATATATTTT
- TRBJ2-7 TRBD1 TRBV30 CAWNKGQGPTYEQYF TGTGCCTGGAACAAAGGACAGGGGCCAACCTACGAGCAGTACTTC
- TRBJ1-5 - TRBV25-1 CASSGDRNQPQHF TGTGCCAGCAGTGGAGACAGAAATCAGCCCCAGCATTTT
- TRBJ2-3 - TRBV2 CASRFTEITDTQYF TGTGCCAGCAGATTTACAGAAATCACAGATACGCAGTATTTT
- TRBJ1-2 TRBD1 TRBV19 CASSRDRYGYTF TGTGCCAGTAGTCGGGACAGGTATGGCTACACCTTC
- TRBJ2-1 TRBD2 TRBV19 CASSGRGVEVEQFF TGTGCCAGTAGCGGGAGGGGGGTTGAGGTTGAGCAGTTCTTC
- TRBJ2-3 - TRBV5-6 CASSLYFSTDTQYF TGTGCCAGCAGCTTGTATTTCAGCACAGATACGCAGTATTTT
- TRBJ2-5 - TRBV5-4 CASSLRDLQETQYF TGTGCCAGCAGCTTACGGGACTTACAAGAGACCCAGTACTTC